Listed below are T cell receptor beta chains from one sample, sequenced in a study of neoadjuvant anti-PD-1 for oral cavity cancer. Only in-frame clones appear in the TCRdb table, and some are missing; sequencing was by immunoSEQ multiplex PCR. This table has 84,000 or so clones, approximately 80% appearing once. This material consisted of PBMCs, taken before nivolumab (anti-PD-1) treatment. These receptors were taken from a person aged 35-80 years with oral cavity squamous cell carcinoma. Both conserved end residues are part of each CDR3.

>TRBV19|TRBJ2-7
CASQGQVGLDEQYF
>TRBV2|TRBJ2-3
CASSPSSKPTDTQYF
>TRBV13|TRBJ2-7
CASSLRVSASYKQYF
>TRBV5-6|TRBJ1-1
CASNLPGTANTEAFF
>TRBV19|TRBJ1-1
CASSPRTIPPEAFF
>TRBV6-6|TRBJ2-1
CASSEREIGDNEQFF
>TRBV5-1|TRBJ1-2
CASSLDQGRGYTF
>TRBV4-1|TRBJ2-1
CASSQPSGMGSSYNEQFF
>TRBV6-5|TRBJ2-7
CASSYGGGAYEQYF
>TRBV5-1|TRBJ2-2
CASSFGDRDAGELFF
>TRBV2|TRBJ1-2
CASSEQGGGYTF
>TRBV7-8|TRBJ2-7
CASRTGVSYEQYF
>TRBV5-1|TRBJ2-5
CASSPTEKETQYF
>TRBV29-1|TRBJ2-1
CSVEDPPKQFF
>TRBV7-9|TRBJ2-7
CASSYRDFTYEQYF
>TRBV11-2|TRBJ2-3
CASSLSLWTGGGTDTQYF
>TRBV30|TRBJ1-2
CAWISQGGGGYTF
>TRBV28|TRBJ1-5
CASSLQMGNQPQHF
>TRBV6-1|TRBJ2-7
CASRGTGSYEQYF
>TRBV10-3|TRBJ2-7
CAISAQAGGRSEQYF
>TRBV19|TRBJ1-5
CASSIELGNQPQHF
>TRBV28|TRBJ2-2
CASTVQTGGPGELFF
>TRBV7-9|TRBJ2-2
CASSYTSGKNTGELFF
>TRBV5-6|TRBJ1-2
CASSFRGNYGYTF
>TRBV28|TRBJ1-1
CASSFTGGMNTEAFF
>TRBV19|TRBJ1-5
CASSILGQGQPQHF
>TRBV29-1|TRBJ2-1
CSVEGSGQPGTSGPSSYNEQFF
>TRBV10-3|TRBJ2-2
CAISESSGELFF